This T cell receptor beta chain was sequenced in a study of blood T cell repertoires in COVID-19. The CDR3 loop spans 15 amino acids. Germline values: CDR1 LGHNA, CDR2 YSLEER. V was trimmed by 0 bases and J by 5 bases, leaving 11 bases between them. How the authors handled the data: Nucleated cell number was recorded as an estimate derived from reference gene primer amplification. Produced via immunoSEQ multiplex PCR; TCRdb's table is partial and in-frame only. V, J and clone size are taken as reported in that table, and D and trimming were inferred from the DNA itself. Seen here are 250,000 or so clones, about 90% observed once, and the top ten hold roughly 1.2%.

The chain carries TRBV4-3 and TRBJ2-1, with D possibly being TRBD2 (5 bases). Material: PBMCs or T cells enriched from blood (not recorded which). The TCR sequence derives from a human donor in a cohort exposed to, infected with or recovered from COVID-19 (not recorded which). The donor label of this sample is uncertain. CDR3 protein: CASSQDSRRNNEQFF. DNA for the CDR3: TGCGCCAGCAGCCAAGACTCCCGGAGGAACAATGAGCAGTTCTTC.